This T cell receptor beta chain was sequenced in a study of cytomegalovirus exposure and HLA in healthy donors. Overall study: Of several hundred genotyped donors, approximately 84% clustered with self-reported Caucasian donors.

This PCR relied on a set of 60 Vbeta primers and 13 Jbeta primers. TCRdb's copy holds only in-frame clones and misses some; the assay was immunoSEQ multiplex PCR. Seen here are some 180,000 clones, 77% observed once, and the top ten hold 1.4%. General study results and limits: In a later analysis, TCR association rates varied by HLA locus: DRB1 most, HLA-C fewest. TCR beta chain V- and J-gene trimming was linked, in a later analysis, to a missense variant in DCLRE1C. Presence/absence analyses assumed roughly uniform sequencing depth across donors.

Notes on this clone: The antigen is not known.

The specimen was PBMCs. The receptor's source is a young man in good health and CMV-seronegative.

Here the CDR3 reads CASDLGQINEKLFF. DNA for the CDR3: TGTGCCAGCGACCTGGGACAGATTAATGAAAAACTGTTTTTT. This chain connects TRBV7-9 to TRBJ1-4; 7 positions match TRBD1. The CDR3 contains 14 residues. Germline trimming cut 8 bases from V and 4 bases from J; bases unmatched to any gene: 7. The V gene's germline CDR1 is SEHNR and CDR2 FQNEAQ (reference sequence).